This T cell receptor (beta chain) stems from a study of radiation and T cells in renal cell carcinoma. Overall study context: Nephrectomy followed 15 Gy stereotactic body radiation by 4 weeks. Study observations and caveats: Without pretreatment biopsies, baseline tumor clonotype presence was undetermined. From baseline, blood top tumor clonotypes peaked at 2 weeks post-radiation.

Time point: blood 2 weeks post-SBRT. Treatment of the sample: 15 Gy SBRT to primary tumor, nephrectomy 4 weeks later. Clear cell pathology was present in this patient's renal cell carcinoma. CDR3 length equals 13 residues. Germline loops: CDR1 SGHNT, CDR2 YYREEE (reference sequence). The ends were cut back, 1 base at V and 3 bases at J, with 7 bases in the middle. Some clones are missing from TCRdb's copy, which holds only in-frame ones; the method was immunoSEQ multiplex PCR. The sample holds tens of thousands of clones, just over 75% seen once. A note on this clone: Its specificity is unknown.

Sequencing used blood, obtained from a patient whose treatment included radiotherapy and nephrectomy. The receptor comes from a man in his 60s with renal cell carcinoma. The chain joins TRBV5-4 to TRBJ1-2; a weak D match, TRBD1 (6 bases). CDR3 DNA: TGTGCCAGCAGCTTGTCAGGGGACTATGGCTACACCTTC. Translated: CASSLSGDYGYTF.